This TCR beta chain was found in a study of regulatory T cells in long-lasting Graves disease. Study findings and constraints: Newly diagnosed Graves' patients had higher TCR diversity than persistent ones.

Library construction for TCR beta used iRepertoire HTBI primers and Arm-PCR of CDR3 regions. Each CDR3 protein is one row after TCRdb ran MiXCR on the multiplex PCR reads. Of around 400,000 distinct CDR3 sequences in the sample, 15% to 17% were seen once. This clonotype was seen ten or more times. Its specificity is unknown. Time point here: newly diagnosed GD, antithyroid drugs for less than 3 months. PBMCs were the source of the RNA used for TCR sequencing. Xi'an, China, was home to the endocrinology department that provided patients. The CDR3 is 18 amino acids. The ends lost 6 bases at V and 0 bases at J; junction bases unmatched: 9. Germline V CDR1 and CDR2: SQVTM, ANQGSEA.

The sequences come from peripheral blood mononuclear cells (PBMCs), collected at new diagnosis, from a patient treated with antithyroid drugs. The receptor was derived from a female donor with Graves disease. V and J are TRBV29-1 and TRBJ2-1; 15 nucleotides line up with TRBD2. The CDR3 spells CSVNGGLAGGSSYNEQFF. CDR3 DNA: TGCAGCGTCAACGGGGGACTAGCGGGAGGTAGCTCCTACAATGAGCAGTTCTTC.